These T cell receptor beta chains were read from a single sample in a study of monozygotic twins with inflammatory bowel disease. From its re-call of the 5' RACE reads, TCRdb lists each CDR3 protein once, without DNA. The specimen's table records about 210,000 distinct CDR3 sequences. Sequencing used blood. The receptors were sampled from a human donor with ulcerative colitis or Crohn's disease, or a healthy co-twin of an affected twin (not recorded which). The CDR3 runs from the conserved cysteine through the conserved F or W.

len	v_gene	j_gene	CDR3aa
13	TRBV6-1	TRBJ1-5	CASILQGNQPQHF
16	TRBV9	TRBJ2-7	CASSVEAGMVPYEQYF
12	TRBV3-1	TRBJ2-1	CASRGGGNEQFF
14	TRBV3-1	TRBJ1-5	CASSQELFNQPQHF
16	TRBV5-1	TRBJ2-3	CASSQGRGGSTDTQYF
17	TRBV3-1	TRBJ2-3	CASSYTPSGGLTDTQYF
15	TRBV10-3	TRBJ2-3	CATEPSGGAEDTQYF
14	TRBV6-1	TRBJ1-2	CASSGDRAVYGYTF
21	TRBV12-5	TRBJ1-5	CASGKSTREQGENHSNQPQHF
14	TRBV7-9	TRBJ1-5	CASSLEGNIQPQHF
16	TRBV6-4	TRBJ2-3	CASSDSGGQGTDTQYF
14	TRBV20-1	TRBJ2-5	CSARPPGAQETQYF
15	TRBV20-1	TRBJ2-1	CSARRTSGVVAEQFF
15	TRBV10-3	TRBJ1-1	CAISDPGELNTEAFF
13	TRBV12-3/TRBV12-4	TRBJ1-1	CASTPQGVTEAFF
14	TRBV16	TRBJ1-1	CASSLRQVNTEAFF
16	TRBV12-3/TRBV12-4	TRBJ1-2	CASSLRRGGGIDGYTF
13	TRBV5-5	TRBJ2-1	CASSWDGNNEQFF
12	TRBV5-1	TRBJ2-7	CASSLAQGSQYF
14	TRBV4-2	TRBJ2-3	CASSQTLSPDTQYF
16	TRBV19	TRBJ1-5	CASSIAGRVVNQPQHF
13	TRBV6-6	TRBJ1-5	CASSPQEYQPQHF
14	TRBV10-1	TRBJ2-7	CASSEYQSSYEQYF
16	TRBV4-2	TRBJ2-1	CASSQSAGTPVNEQFF
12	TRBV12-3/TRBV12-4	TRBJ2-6	CASTLGANVLTF
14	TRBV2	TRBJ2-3	CASKKGQGADTQYF